This T cell receptor (beta chain) was recovered during a study of T cells expressing NK-cell markers. As for the study in general: TCR beta repertoires came from sorted CD3+CD56+NKG2C+, CD3+CD56+NKG2C- and CD3+CD56-NKG2C+ T cells. Study results and caveats: About 6 donors had dominant NKG2C+ clonotypes that comprised about 1.0-7.5% of their CD8+ T cells.

As to this clonotype: Its specificity is not known.

As the method of synthesis, 5'RACE template switching with UMIs yielded TCR beta cDNA. TCRdb reanalyzed the 5' RACE reads and collapses them to one entry per CDR3 protein, without DNA. The sample data list 140,000 to 150,000 distinct CDR3 sequences. Germline V gives CDR1 SGHVS, CDR2 FNYEAQ. The CDR3 loop spans 16 amino acids. Sample: blood T cells: a sorted CD56 or NKG2C T cell subset, CD4+ or CD8+ T cells, or bulk PBMC T cells (not recorded which). This chain uses TRBV7-6 with TRBJ1-1; the TCRdb call, TRBD1, lacks DNA for checking. The TCR was taken from a man aged 18 to 30 in good health. CDR3 in amino acids: CASSFTGGPRNTEAFF.